This T cell receptor (beta chain) was recovered during a study of blood T cells in healthy people across ages. The study isolated at least 7 million PBMCs from each sample. Samples each had at least 5.5 micrograms of total RNA extracted. The CDR3 loop spans 14 amino acids. Unmatched junction bases numbered 10, after V lost 4 bases and J lost 6 bases. Per the germline V gene, CDR1 is SGHRS and CDR2 is YFSETQ. Combining a sample-barcoded 5' primer with a J-beta primer mix, a second PCR ran for roughly 7 to 11 cycles. In TCRdb, the 5' RACE reads were re-called with MiXCR into one record per CDR3 protein. The sample records about 640,000 distinct CDR3 sequences, about 53% being singletons.

The chain couples TRBV5-1 to TRBJ2-7; 7 bases are shared with TRBD1. The origin of this receptor is a man aged 55 to 69 in good health. Sequencing was carried out using blood. The CDR3 coding sequence is TGCGCCAGCAGCCCGAGGACAGGACCCTTCGAGCAGTACTTC. This encodes CASSPRTGPFEQYF.